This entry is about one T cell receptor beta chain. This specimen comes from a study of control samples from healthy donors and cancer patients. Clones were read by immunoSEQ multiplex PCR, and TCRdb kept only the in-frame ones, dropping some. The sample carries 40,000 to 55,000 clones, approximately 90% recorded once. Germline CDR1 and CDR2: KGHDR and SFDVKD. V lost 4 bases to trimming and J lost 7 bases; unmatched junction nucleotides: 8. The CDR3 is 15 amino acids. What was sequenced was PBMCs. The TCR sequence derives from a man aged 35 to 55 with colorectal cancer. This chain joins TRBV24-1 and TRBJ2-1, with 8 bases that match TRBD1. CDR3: CATSEPWTGKNEQFF. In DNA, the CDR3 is TGTGCCACCAGTGAACCCTGGACAGGGAAGAATGAGCAGTTCTTC.